These T cell receptor beta chains were read from a single sample in a study of T cell responses to AZD1222 COVID-19 vaccine. The data were produced by immunoSEQ multiplex PCR, yet TCRdb's version contains in-frame clones alone and is incomplete. The profile shows about 130,000 clones, 75% to 95% of them singletons. The sequenced sample was peripheral blood, obtained on day 0 of AZD1222 vaccination. These TCRs come from an adult in good health. Both conserved end residues are part of each CDR3. Each record gives: CDR3 length, J gene, V gene, CDR3 protein.

cdr3_length: 13
j_call: TRBJ2-1
v_call: TRBV7-9
cdr3_aa: CASSLVAWHEQFF

cdr3_length: 15
j_call: TRBJ1-2
v_call: TRBV7-2
cdr3_aa: CASSPRTGLLSSYTF

cdr3_length: 18
j_call: TRBJ2-1
v_call: TRBV18
cdr3_aa: CASSPLPGAGGTHNEQFF

cdr3_length: 14
j_call: TRBJ2-5
v_call: TRBV7-3
cdr3_aa: CASSLGGGVETQYF

cdr3_length: 16
j_call: TRBJ2-3
v_call: TRBV9
cdr3_aa: CASSVGGTSGPYTQYF

cdr3_length: 12
j_call: TRBJ1-2
v_call: TRBV5-8
cdr3_aa: CASSLEGVGYTF

cdr3_length: 13
j_call: TRBJ2-7
v_call: TRBV10-3
cdr3_aa: CATKGQGGYEQYF

cdr3_length: 14
j_call: TRBJ1-6
v_call: TRBV7-2
cdr3_aa: CASSLVQRNSPLHF

cdr3_length: 16
j_call: TRBJ2-7
v_call: TRBV7-8
cdr3_aa: CASSLVGTGGRYEQYF

cdr3_length: 14
j_call: TRBJ1-5
v_call: TRBV5-5
cdr3_aa: CASSLGSGNQPQHF

cdr3_length: 13
j_call: TRBJ1-1
v_call: TRBV5-4
cdr3_aa: CASSWGQDTEAFF

cdr3_length: 14
j_call: TRBJ1-2
v_call: TRBV5-6
cdr3_aa: CASSGGQGKWGYTF

cdr3_length: 12
j_call: TRBJ2-7
v_call: TRBV16
cdr3_aa: CASRRAGRRQYF